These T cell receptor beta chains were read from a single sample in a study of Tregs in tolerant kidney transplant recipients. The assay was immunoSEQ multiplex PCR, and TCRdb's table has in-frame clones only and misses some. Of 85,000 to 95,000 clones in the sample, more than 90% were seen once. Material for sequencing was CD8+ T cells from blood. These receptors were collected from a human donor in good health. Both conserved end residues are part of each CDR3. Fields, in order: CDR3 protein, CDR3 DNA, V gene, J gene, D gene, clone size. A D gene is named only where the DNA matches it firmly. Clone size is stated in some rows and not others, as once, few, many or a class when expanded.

CASSASDIPTVYGYTF	TGTGCCAGCAGCGCATCGGACATTCCGACTGTCTATGGCTACACCTTC	TRBV9	TRBJ1-2	NA	NA
CASSDGGGNNEQFF	TGTGCCAGCAGTGACGGTGGAGGAAACAATGAGCAGTTCTTC	TRBV6-4	TRBJ2-1	NA	NA
CASVPLGAGELFF	TGTGCCAGCGTCCCTTTGGGGGCCGGGGAGCTGTTTTTT	TRBV7-6	TRBJ2-2	NA	NA
CASSWGQGAYEQYF	TGCGCCAGCAGCTGGGGACAGGGGGCCTACGAGCAGTACTTC	TRBV4-1	TRBJ2-7	TRBD1	NA
CASSLDRTRNTEAFF	TGCGCCAGCAGCTTGGACAGGACAAGGAACACTGAAGCTTTCTTT	TRBV5-1	TRBJ1-1	NA	NA
CASSYSRGNEQFF	TGTGCCAGCAGTTACTCGCGGGGCAATGAGCAGTTCTTC	TRBV6-6	TRBJ2-1	NA	NA
CASSFGGNKNIQYF	TGTGCCAGCAGTTTTGGGGGTAACAAAAACATTCAGTACTTC	TRBV27	TRBJ2-4	NA	once
CASSGSRGIEAFF	TGTGCCAGCAGTGGGTCTCGAGGAATTGAAGCTTTCTTT	TRBV25-1	TRBJ1-1	NA	NA
CASSRITGINQPQHF	TGTGCCAGTAGTAGGATCACAGGGATCAATCAGCCCCAGCATTTT	TRBV19	TRBJ1-5	NA	NA
CASSQEPTVNTEAFF	TGCGCCAGCAGCCAAGAACCGACAGTGAACACTGAAGCTTTCTTT	TRBV4-1	TRBJ1-1	NA	NA
CASSILGGYNEQFF	TGTGCCAGCAGTATCTTGGGGGGGTACAATGAGCAGTTCTTC	TRBV9	TRBJ2-1	TRBD2	NA
CASRDKDFYYNEQFF	TGTGCCAGCCGAGATAAGGACTTTTACTACAATGAGCAGTTCTTC	TRBV19	TRBJ2-1	NA	once
CVGGVWYGYTF	TGTGTGGGTGGAGTTTGGTATGGCTACACCTTC	TRBV30	TRBJ1-2	NA	NA
CASSLVPDRRFGNTF	TGTGCCAGCAGCTTAGTTCCGGACAGGCGCTTCGGAAACACCTTC	TRBV11-2	TRBJ1-2	TRBD1	once
CAISDGRWEMDTIYF	TGTGCCATCAGTGATGGGAGGTGGGAAATGGACACCATATATTTT	TRBV10-3	TRBJ1-3	NA	once